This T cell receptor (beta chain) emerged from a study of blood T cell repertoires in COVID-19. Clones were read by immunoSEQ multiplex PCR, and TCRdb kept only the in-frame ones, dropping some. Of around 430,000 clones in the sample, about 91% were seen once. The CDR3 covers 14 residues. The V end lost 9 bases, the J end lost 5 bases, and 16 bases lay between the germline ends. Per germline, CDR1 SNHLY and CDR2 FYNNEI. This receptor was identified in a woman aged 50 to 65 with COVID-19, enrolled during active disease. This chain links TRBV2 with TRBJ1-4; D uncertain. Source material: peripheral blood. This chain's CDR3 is CASYSPGRNEKLFF. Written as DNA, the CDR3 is TGTGCCAGTTATTCTCCAGGCCGCAATGAAAAACTGTTTTTT. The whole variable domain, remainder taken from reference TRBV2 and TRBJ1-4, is EPEVTQTPSHQVTQMGQEVILRCVPISNHLYFYWYRQILGQKVEFLVSFYNNEISEKSEIFDDQFSVERPDGSNFTLKIRSTKLEDSAMYFCASYSPGRNEKLFFGSGTQLSVL.